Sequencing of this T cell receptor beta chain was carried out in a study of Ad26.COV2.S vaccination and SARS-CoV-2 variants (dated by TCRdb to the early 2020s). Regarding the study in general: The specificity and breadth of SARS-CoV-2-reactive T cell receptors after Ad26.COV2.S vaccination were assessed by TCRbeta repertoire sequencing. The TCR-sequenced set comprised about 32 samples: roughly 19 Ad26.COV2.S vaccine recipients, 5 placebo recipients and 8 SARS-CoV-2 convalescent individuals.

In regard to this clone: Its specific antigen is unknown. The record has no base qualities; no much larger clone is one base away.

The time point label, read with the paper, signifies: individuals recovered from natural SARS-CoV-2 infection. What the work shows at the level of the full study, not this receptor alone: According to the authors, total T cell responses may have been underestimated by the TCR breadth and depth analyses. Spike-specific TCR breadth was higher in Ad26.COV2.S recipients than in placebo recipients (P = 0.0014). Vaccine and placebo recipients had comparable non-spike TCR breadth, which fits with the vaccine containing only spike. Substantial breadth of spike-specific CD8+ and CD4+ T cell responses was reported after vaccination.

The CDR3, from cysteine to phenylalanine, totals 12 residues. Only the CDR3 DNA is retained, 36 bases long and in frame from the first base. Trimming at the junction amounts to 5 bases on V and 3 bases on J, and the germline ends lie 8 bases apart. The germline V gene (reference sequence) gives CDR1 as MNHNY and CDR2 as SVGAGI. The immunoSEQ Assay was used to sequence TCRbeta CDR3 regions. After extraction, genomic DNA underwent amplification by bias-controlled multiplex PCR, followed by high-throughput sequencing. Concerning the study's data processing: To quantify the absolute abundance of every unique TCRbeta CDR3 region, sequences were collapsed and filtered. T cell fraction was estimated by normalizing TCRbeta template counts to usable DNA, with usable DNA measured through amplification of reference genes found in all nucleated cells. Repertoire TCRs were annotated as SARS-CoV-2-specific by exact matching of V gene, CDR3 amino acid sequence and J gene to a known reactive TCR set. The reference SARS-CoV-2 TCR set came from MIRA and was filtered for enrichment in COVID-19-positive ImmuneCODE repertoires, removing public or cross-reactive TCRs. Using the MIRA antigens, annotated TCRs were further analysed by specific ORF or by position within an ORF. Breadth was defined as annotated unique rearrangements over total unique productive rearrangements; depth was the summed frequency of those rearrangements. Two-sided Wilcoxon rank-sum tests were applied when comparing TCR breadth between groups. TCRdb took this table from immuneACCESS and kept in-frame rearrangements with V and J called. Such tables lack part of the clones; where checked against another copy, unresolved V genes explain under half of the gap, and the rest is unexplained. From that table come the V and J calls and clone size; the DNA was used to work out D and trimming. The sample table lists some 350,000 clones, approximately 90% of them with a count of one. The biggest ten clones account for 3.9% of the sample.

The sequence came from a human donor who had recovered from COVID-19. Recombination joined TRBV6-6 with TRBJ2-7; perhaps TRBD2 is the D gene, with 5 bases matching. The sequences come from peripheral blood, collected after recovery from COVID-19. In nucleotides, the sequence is TGTGCCAGCAGTACAACTAGCTACGAGCAGTACTTC. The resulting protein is CASSTTSYEQYF.